A selection of T cell receptor beta chains follows, all from one sample in a study of shared clonotypes between healthy human individuals. Generated by immunoSEQ multiplex PCR, the TCRdb table keeps only in-frame clones and is missing some. The sample includes 600,000 or so clones, roughly 98% of them seen just once. Material for sequencing was naive CD8+ T cells sorted from blood. Every receptor here comes from a man under 40 in good health. CDR3s include the opening cysteine and the closing phenylalanine or tryptophan. Fields, in order: V gene, D gene, clone size, J gene, CDR3 protein, CDR3 DNA. D genes are given only for firm matches. Some rows mark clone size as missing; the rest say once, few, many or name a class of expanded clone.

V gene: TRBV10-2; D gene: TRBD1; clone size: -; J gene: TRBJ2-7; CDR3 protein: CASRFRTGNYEQYF; CDR3 DNA: TGCGCCAGCAGATTTAGGACAGGGAACTACGAGCAGTACTTC
V gene: TRBV7-8; D gene: TRBD2; clone size: -; J gene: TRBJ2-1; CDR3 protein: CASVETGRELDEQFF; CDR3 DNA: TGTGCCAGCGTTGAAACGGGGCGGGAGCTTGATGAGCAGTTCTTC
V gene: TRBV30; D gene: TRBD2; clone size: -; J gene: TRBJ2-5; CDR3 protein: CAWRRGLVKGQETQYF; CDR3 DNA: TGTGCCTGGAGGAGGGGACTAGTTAAGGGACAAGAGACCCAGTACTTC
V gene: TRBV13; D gene: -; clone size: -; J gene: TRBJ2-2; CDR3 protein: CASSLSGTGELFF; CDR3 DNA: TGTGCCAGCAGCTTAAGCGGAACCGGGGAGCTGTTTTTT
V gene: TRBV5-1; D gene: -; clone size: -; J gene: TRBJ2-1; CDR3 protein: CASRTSSYNEQFF; CDR3 DNA: TGCGCCAGCAGGACGAGCTCCTACAATGAGCAGTTCTTC
V gene: TRBV29-1; D gene: -; clone size: -; J gene: TRBJ2-1; CDR3 protein: CSVEDPPGFF; CDR3 DNA: TGCAGCGTTGAAGACCCCCCGGGGTTCTTC
V gene: TRBV9; D gene: -; clone size: -; J gene: TRBJ2-3; CDR3 protein: CASSVANRVTDTQYF; CDR3 DNA: TGTGCCAGCAGCGTAGCCAACCGGGTCACAGATACGCAGTATTTT
V gene: TRBV6-5; D gene: -; clone size: -; J gene: TRBJ1-3; CDR3 protein: CASSYAGDSGNTIYF; CDR3 DNA: TGTGCCAGCAGTTACGCGGGGGACTCTGGAAACACCATATATTTT
V gene: TRBV5-5; D gene: -; clone size: -; J gene: TRBJ2-7; CDR3 protein: CASSLGAGQTYEQYF; CDR3 DNA: TGTGCCAGCAGCTTGGGGGCGGGACAGACCTACGAGCAGTACTTC
V gene: TRBV9; D gene: TRBD2; clone size: -; J gene: TRBJ2-7; CDR3 protein: CASSPWTSSYEQYF; CDR3 DNA: TGTGCCAGCAGCCCCTGGACTAGTAGCTACGAGCAGTACTTC
V gene: TRBV5-1; D gene: -; clone size: few; J gene: TRBJ1-2; CDR3 protein: CASSLARDVDGYTF; CDR3 DNA: TGCGCCAGCAGCTTGGCCCGGGATGTCGATGGCTACACCTTC
V gene: TRBV2; D gene: -; clone size: -; J gene: TRBJ2-7; CDR3 protein: CASVGRYYEQYF; CDR3 DNA: TGTGCCAGCGTAGGCCGATACTACGAGCAGTACTTC
V gene: TRBV27; D gene: -; clone size: -; J gene: TRBJ2-5; CDR3 protein: CASSLIVGSQETQYF; CDR3 DNA: TGTGCCAGCAGTTTAATTGTGGGGTCCCAAGAGACCCAGTACTTC
V gene: TRBV27; D gene: TRBD2; clone size: -; J gene: TRBJ2-7; CDR3 protein: CATRLAGRYEQYF; CDR3 DNA: TGTGCCACCCGACTAGCGGGCCGATACGAGCAGTACTTC
V gene: TRBV4-1; D gene: -; clone size: -; J gene: TRBJ1-2; CDR3 protein: CASSSKNRKTYGYTF; CDR3 DNA: TGCGCCAGCAGCTCCAAGAACCGAAAGACCTATGGCTACACCTTC
V gene: TRBV4-1; D gene: -; clone size: -; J gene: TRBJ2-7; CDR3 protein: CASSIRGTYEQYF; CDR3 DNA: TGCGCCAGCAGCATCCGGGGTACCTACGAGCAGTACTTC
V gene: TRBV5-5; D gene: -; clone size: -; J gene: TRBJ2-2; CDR3 protein: CASRGTGELFF; CDR3 DNA: TGTGCCAGCAGGGGAACCGGGGAGCTGTTTTTT
V gene: TRBV6-4; D gene: -; clone size: -; J gene: TRBJ1-5; CDR3 protein: CASSVYAGQPQHF; CDR3 DNA: TGTGCCAGCAGTGTCTATGCAGGACAGCCCCAGCATTTT
V gene: TRBV7-9; D gene: -; clone size: once; J gene: TRBJ2-7; CDR3 protein: CASSLTRGASEQYF; CDR3 DNA: TGTGCCAGCAGCCTCACCAGGGGGGCCAGCGAGCAGTACTTC
V gene: TRBV7-6; D gene: -; clone size: -; J gene: TRBJ1-5; CDR3 protein: CASSLDWGNQPQHF; CDR3 DNA: TGTGCCAGCAGCTTAGACTGGGGCAATCAGCCCCAGCATTTT
V gene: TRBV7-6; D gene: -; clone size: -; J gene: TRBJ2-7; CDR3 protein: CASSLASAYEQYF; CDR3 DNA: TGTGCCAGCAGCTTAGCTTCGGCATACGAGCAGTACTTC
V gene: TRBV2; D gene: -; clone size: -; J gene: TRBJ2-1; CDR3 protein: CASRAEILGDSSSSYNEQFF; CDR3 DNA: TGTGCCAGCAGGGCGGAGATTCTAGGGGACTCTTCCAGCTCCTACAATGAGCAGTTCTTC
V gene: TRBV5-4; D gene: -; clone size: -; J gene: TRBJ2-3; CDR3 protein: CASSLMGDTQYF; CDR3 DNA: TGTGCCAGCAGCCTGATGGGAGATACGCAGTATTTT
V gene: TRBV9; D gene: TRBD2; clone size: -; J gene: TRBJ2-7; CDR3 protein: CASSAEAGESEQYF; CDR3 DNA: TGTGCCAGCAGCGCAGAAGCGGGAGAGAGCGAGCAGTACTTC
V gene: TRBV7-9; D gene: -; clone size: -; J gene: TRBJ1-1; CDR3 protein: CASSLGGDTEAFF; CDR3 DNA: TGTGCCAGCAGCTTAGGAGGGGACACTGAAGCTTTCTTT
V gene: TRBV28; D gene: -; clone size: -; J gene: TRBJ2-1; CDR3 protein: CASSLASTYSSEQFF; CDR3 DNA: TGTGCCAGCAGTTTGGCGAGTACCTATTCCAGTGAGCAGTTCTTC
V gene: TRBV28; D gene: TRBD2; clone size: -; J gene: TRBJ2-1; CDR3 protein: CASSRGLAYNEQFF; CDR3 DNA: TGTGCCAGCAGCCGAGGACTAGCCTACAATGAGCAGTTCTTC
V gene: TRBV13; D gene: -; clone size: -; J gene: TRBJ2-1; CDR3 protein: CASSQHGEQFF; CDR3 DNA: TGTGCCAGCAGCCAACATGGGGAGCAGTTCTTC
V gene: TRBV5-4; D gene: -; clone size: -; J gene: TRBJ2-1; CDR3 protein: CASSLGYREQFF; CDR3 DNA: TGTGCCAGCAGCTTGGGCTACCGAGAGCAGTTCTTC
V gene: TRBV7-9; D gene: -; clone size: -; J gene: TRBJ1-1; CDR3 protein: CASSLVTAWSTEAFF; CDR3 DNA: TGTGCCAGCAGCTTAGTGACAGCCTGGAGCACTGAAGCTTTCTTT
V gene: TRBV19; D gene: -; clone size: -; J gene: TRBJ2-1; CDR3 protein: CASSIMAGNEQFF; CDR3 DNA: TGTGCCAGTAGTATTATGGCAGGCAATGAGCAGTTCTTC
V gene: TRBV7-9; D gene: TRBD1; clone size: -; J gene: TRBJ2-2; CDR3 protein: CASSLAQGGPNTGELFF; CDR3 DNA: TGTGCCAGCAGCTTAGCACAGGGGGGCCCTAACACCGGGGAGCTGTTTTTT
V gene: TRBV5-1; D gene: -; clone size: -; J gene: TRBJ2-3; CDR3 protein: CASSLDPSPLSPDTQYF; CDR3 DNA: TGCGCCAGCAGCTTGGACCCGTCCCCTCTGTCTCCAGATACGCAGTATTTT
V gene: TRBV7-2; D gene: -; clone size: -; J gene: TRBJ1-2; CDR3 protein: CASSEEGGAPLF; CDR3 DNA: TGTGCCAGCAGCGAAGAAGGCGGGGCCCCCCTCTTC